This T cell receptor (beta chain) stems from a study of shared clonotypes between healthy human individuals. Study overall: Three plates each covered CD4 naive and memory; CD8 naive two, CD8 memory one. Study observations and caveats: Sharing of clonotypes among donors was expected to vary with sequencing depth.

To note about this clone: Its cognate antigen is unknown.

The CDR3 runs to 14 residues. Germline CDR1 MNHNS, CDR2 SASEGT. V lost 7 bases and J 0 bases, leaving 10 bases between the germline ends. Assay execution proceeded at the deep level. The protocol was immunoSEQ multiplex PCR, while the TCRdb copy is restricted to in-frame clones and leaves out a portion. The data contain about 1.5 million clones, nearly 99% of them singletons. The sequenced sample was naive CD4+ T cells sorted from blood. The sample's subset: CD45RA+ positively selected. J is TRBJ1-3 and V is TRBV6-1; D is uncertain. The sequence came from a man aged 30 to 39 in good health. The CDR3 here is CASTDIGSGNTIYF. CDR3 sequence (DNA): TGTGCCAGCACCGACATAGGCTCTGGAAACACCATATATTTT.